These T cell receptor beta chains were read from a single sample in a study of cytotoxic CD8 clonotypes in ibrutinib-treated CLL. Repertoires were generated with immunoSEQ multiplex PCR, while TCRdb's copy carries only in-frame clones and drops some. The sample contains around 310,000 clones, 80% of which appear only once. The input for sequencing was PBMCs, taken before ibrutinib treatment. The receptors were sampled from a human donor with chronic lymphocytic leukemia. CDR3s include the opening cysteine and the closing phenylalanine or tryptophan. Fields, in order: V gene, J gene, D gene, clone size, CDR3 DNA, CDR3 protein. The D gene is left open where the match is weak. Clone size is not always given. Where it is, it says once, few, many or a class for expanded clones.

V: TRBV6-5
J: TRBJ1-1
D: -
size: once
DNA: TGTGCCAGCAGTCCGTTCGGACCAGGGAGCACTGAAGCTTTCTTT
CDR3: CASSPFGPGSTEAFF

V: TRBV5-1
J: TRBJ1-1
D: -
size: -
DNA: TGCGCCAGCAGCTTTGATGGCAGTTCGGGTGAAGCTTTCTTT
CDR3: CASSFDGSSGEAFF

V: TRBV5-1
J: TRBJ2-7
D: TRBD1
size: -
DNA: TGCGCCAGTACTCCGGGACAGGCCTCCTACGAGCAGTACTTC
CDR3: CASTPGQASYEQYF

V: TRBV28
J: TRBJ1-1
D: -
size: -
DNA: TGTGCCAGCAGTTTTCTGGACACTGAAGCTTTCTTT
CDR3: CASSFLDTEAFF

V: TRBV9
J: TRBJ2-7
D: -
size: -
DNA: TGTGCCAGCAGCGCCAGCCTGAGGGTAGGTTGGGACCGTAACTACGAGCAGTACTTC
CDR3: CASSASLRVGWDRNYEQYF

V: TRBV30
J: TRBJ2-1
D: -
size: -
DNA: TGTGCCTGGAGGGAGGGTAGAGACAATGAGCAGTTCTTC
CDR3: CAWREGRDNEQFF

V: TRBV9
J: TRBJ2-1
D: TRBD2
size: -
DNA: TGTGCCAGCACCCCCTTTGCACTAGCGGGAGGCAATGAGCAGTTCTTC
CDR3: CASTPFALAGGNEQFF

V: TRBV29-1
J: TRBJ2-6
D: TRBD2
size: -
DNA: TGCAGCGTTCCTATTAGCGGGACTGGGGCCAACGTCCTGACTTTC
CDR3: CSVPISGTGANVLTF

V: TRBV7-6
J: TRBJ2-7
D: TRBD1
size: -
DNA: TGTGCCAGCAGCGAGACAGGGGGCATTGCATACGAGCAGTACTTC
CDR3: CASSETGGIAYEQYF

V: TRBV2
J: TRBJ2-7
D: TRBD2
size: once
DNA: TGTGCCAGCAGTGGAGTAGCGGGACCGTCCTACGAGCAGTACTTC
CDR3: CASSGVAGPSYEQYF

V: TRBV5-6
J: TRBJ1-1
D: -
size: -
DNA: TGTGCCAGCAGCTTTCTATCCAAGGGCACTGAAGCTTTCTTT
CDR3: CASSFLSKGTEAFF

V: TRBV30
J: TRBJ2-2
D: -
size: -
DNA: TGTGCCTGGAGTCCCCGGACAGCCAGGGGGGAGCTGTTTTTT
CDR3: CAWSPRTARGELFF

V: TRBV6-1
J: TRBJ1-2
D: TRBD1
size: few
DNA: TGTGCCAGCAGTGACCCGACAGGGTTGGGAGTCTACACCTTC
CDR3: CASSDPTGLGVYTF

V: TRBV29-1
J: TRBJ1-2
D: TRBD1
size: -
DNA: TGCAGCGTTGAAGGGGCCGGGACAGGGGGCCCTGGCTACACCTTC
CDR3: CSVEGAGTGGPGYTF

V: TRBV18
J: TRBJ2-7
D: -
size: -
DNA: TGTGCCAGCTCACCATCCAGGCGAGGGTACTACGAGCAGTACTTC
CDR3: CASSPSRRGYYEQYF

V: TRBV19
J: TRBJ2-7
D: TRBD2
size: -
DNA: TGTGCCAGTAGTCTACAAGCGGGAGGATCTTACGAGCAGTACTTC
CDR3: CASSLQAGGSYEQYF

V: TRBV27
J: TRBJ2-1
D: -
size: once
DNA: TGTGCCAGCAGTACCACGGGGTACAATGAGCAGTTCTTC
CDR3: CASSTTGYNEQFF

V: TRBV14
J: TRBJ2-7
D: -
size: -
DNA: TGTGCCAGCAGTCAAGGGCCTCCCTCCTACGAGCAGTACTTC
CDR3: CASSQGPPSYEQYF

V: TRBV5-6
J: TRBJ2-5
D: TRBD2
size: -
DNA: TGTGCCAGCAGCTCCTACCTCAGGCGGGGGGTCCAAGAGACCCAGTACTTC
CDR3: CASSSYLRRGVQETQYF

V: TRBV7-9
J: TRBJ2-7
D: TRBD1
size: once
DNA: TGTGCCAGCAGCCATGGGACAGGGGGCTACGAGCAGTACTTC
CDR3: CASSHGTGGYEQYF

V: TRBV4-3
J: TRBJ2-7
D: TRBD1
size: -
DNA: TGCGCCAGCAGCCAAGAGGGGACAGAAGTTTACGAGCAGTACTTC
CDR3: CASSQEGTEVYEQYF

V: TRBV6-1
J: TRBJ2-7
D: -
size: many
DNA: TGTGCCAGCAGTGACCTGGACGGACTGGTTGAGCAGTACTTC
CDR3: CASSDLDGLVEQYF

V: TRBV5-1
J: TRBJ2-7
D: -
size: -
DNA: TGCGCCAGCACCCTCCGAGGCGGCTACGAGCAGTACTTC
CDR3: CASTLRGGYEQYF

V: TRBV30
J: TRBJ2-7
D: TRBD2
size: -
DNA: TGTGCCTGGGATTTCTCCGGACTAGCGGGAGTTCCCTACGAGCAGTACTTC
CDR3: CAWDFSGLAGVPYEQYF

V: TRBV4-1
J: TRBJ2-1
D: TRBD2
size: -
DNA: TGCGCCAGCAGCCAGGGAACTAGCGGAGGCTCCTACAATGAGCAGTTCTTC
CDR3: CASSQGTSGGSYNEQFF

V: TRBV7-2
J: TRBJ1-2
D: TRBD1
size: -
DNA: TGTGCCAGCAGCCTATTCAGTGGACAGGGGAACTATGGCTACACCTTC
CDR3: CASSLFSGQGNYGYTF

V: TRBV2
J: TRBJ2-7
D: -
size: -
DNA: TGTGCCAGCAGTGGATTTAGGGACGAGCAGTACTTC
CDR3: CASSGFRDEQYF

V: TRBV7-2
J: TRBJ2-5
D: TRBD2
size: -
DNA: TGTGCCAGCAGCAGGCTGGGGGCGGGAGGCCTGCAAGAGACCCAGTACTTC
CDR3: CASSRLGAGGLQETQYF

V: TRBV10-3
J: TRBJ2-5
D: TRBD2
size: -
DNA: TGTGCCATCAGTTTTTTGGGACTAGCGGACCAAGAGACCCAGTACTTC
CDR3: CAISFLGLADQETQYF

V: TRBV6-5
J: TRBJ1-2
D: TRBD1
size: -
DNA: TGTGCCAGCTTCCCCCAGGGGGCTTATGGCTACACCTTC
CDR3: CASFPQGAYGYTF

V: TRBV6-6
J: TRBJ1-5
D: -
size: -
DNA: TGTGCCAGCAGTTACGGAGGGATCCATCAGCCCCAGCATTTT
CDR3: CASSYGGIHQPQHF

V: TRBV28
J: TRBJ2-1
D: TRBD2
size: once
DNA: TGTGCCAGCAGTTTATATCTAGCGGATGAGCAGTTCTTC
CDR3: CASSLYLADEQFF

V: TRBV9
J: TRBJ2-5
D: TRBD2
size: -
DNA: TGTGCCAGCAGCCCCTTACCGGGGGGACTAGCGGGGCCCAACCAAGAGACCCAGTACTTC
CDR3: CASSPLPGGLAGPNQETQYF

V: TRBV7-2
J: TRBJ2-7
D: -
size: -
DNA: TGTGCCAGCAGCCTAACGGGACATCCGTTGCTTTCCTACGAGCAGTACTTC
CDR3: CASSLTGHPLLSYEQYF

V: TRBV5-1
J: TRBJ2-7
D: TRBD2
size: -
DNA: TGCGCCAGCAGCGCACTAGCGGGAGGGCCGGCCTACGAGCAGTACTTC
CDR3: CASSALAGGPAYEQYF

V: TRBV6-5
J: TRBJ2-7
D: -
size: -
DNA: TGTGCCAGCAGTCTGGGGTACGAGCAGTACTTC
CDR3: CASSLGYEQYF

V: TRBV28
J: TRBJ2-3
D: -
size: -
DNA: TGTGCCAGCAGTCCACCCCTAGTTACAGATACGCAGTATTTT
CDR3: CASSPPLVTDTQYF

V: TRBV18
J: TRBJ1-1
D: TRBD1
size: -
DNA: TGTGCCAGCTCACCAGGTCCACAGGGGGAGGACACTGAAGCTTTCTTT
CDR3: CASSPGPQGEDTEAFF

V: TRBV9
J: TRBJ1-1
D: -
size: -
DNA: TGTGCCAGCAGCGTAGCTGTAAACACTGAAGCTTTCTTT
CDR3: CASSVAVNTEAFF

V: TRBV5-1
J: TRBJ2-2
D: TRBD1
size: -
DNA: TGCGCCAGCAGCCCAGACAGGGGAGGCACCGGGGAGCTGTTTTTT
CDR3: CASSPDRGGTGELFF